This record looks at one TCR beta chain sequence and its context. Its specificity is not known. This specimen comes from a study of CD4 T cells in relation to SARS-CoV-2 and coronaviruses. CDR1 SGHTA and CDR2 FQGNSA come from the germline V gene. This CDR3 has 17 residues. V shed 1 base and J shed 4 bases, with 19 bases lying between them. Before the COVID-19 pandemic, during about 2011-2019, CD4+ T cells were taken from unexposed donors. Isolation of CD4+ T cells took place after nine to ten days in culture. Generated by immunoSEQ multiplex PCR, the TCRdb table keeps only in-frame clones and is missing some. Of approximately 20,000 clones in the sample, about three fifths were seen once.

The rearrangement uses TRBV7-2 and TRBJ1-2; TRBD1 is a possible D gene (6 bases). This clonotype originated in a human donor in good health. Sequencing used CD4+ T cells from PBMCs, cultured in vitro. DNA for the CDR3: TGTGCCAGCAGCTTAGGAGGCGGGGGGGGCGCTGGCTATGGCTACACCTTC. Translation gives CASSLGGGGGAGYGYTF.